Below are 6 T cell receptor beta chains sequenced from a single sample in a study of shared clonotypes between healthy human individuals. Clones were read by immunoSEQ multiplex PCR, and TCRdb kept only the in-frame ones, dropping some. The sample lists some 1.5 million clones; 95% to 97% were seen once. Sample: naive CD4+ T cells sorted from blood. Subset described: CD45RA+ positively selected. The receptor source for this set is a man aged 25-45 years in good health.

The V call is TRBV29-1, the J call TRBJ2-1; 7 bases are shared with TRBD2. With V trimmed by 6 bases and J by 4 bases, 15 bases remained unmatched. The CDR3 contains 16 residues. Germline V CDR1 and CDR2: SQVTM, ANQGSEA. The CDR3 spells CSVNAVSVGRYNEQFF. The CDR3 region has the DNA TGCAGCGTGAACGCGGTCTCTGTCGGGAGGTACAATGAGCAGTTCTTC.

The chain joins TRBV4-1 to TRBJ2-1; tentative D call: TRBD1 (6 bases). The germline V gene has CDR1 MGHRA and CDR2 YSYEKL. The CDR3 has 11 amino acids. V lost 4 bases and J lost 15, with 13 bases in between. The CDR3, as DNA: TGCGCCAGCAGCCGTCAGGGGCAAAGGTTCTTC. Residues: CASSRQGQRFF.

This clone appeared a single time. This sequence joins TRBV19 and TRBJ2-7; TRBD1 agrees at 7 bases. Trimming took 1 base from V and 2 from J; bases not matched to a gene: 5. The CDR3 runs 15 residues. Looked up from germline, CDR1 is LNHDA and CDR2 is SQIVND (reference sequence). CDR3 nucleotide sequence: TGTGCCAGTAGTATAGCCTCGACAGGGACCTACGAGCAGTACTTC. Residues: CASSIASTGTYEQYF.

V and J are TRBV5-6 and TRBJ2-7; the D gene is possibly TRBD1 (7 bases). Germline loops: CDR1 SGHDT, CDR2 YYEEEE. The length of the CDR3 is 18 residues. V was clipped by 4 bases and J by 0 bases, with 23 bases between them. CDR3 in amino acids: CASSPSPVGQGGSYEQYF. The CDR3 DNA reads TGTGCCAGCAGCCCCTCCCCCGTAGGGCAGGGGGGCTCCTACGAGCAGTACTTC.

The rearrangement links TRBV7-9 to TRBJ2-4; D possibly corresponds to TRBD1 (6 bases). Germline lookup yields CDR1 SEHNR and CDR2 FQNEAQ (reference sequence). CDR3 length equals 18 residues. V was shortened by 0 bases and J by 0 bases, with 15 bases between the two germline ends. DNA for the CDR3: TGTGCCAGCAGCTTAGCCCTCCCAGGGGCGCTAGCCAAAAACATTCAGTACTTC. Protein: CASSLALPGALAKNIQYF.

J is TRBJ2-1 and V is TRBV7-6; 9 bases align to TRBD2. Germline CDR1 reads SGHVS; CDR2 reads FNYEAQ. This CDR3 has 17 residues. Unmatched junction bases numbered 11, after V lost 1 base and J lost 7 bases. The CDR3 nucleotides read TGTGCCAGCAGCTTAGGATCACTAGCGGGTGTTACTAATGAGCAGTTCTTC. It is translated as CASSLGSLAGVTNEQFF.